These 15 T cell receptor beta chains originate from one sample sequenced in a study of Ad26.COV2.S vaccination and SARS-CoV-2 variants. Indicated treatment: 15 to 20 received Ad26.COV2.S at low or high dose, single or two shots; several received placebo; per-sample allocation not given. Collection of the samples took place on day 63 after the first injection of vaccine or placebo. Sequencing was performed with immunoSEQ multiplex PCR; in TCRdb, only in-frame clones are kept and a portion is missing. This table holds some 340,000 clones, around 81% found once. The sequencing used peripheral blood, collected in a trial of Ad26.COV2.S vaccine versus placebo. These receptors were collected from a person between 18 and 59 years old who received the Ad26.COV2.S COVID-19 vaccine or a placebo.

The chain couples TRBV19 to TRBJ2-6; the match to TRBD1 covers 10 bases. V shed 6 bases, J shed 1 base, and the junction held 9 bases outside the gene matches. CDR3 length equals 18 residues. CDR1 and CDR2 (germline): LNHDA, SQIVND (reference sequence). DNA for the CDR3: TGTGCCAGTAGCTACTACGGGACAGGGGAGTCTGGGGCCAACGTCCTGACTTTC. It translates to CASSYYGTGESGANVLTF.

CDR3 protein: CASSTGIGFGGVVTNTGELFF. As DNA, the CDR3 is TGTGCCAGTAGTACCGGGATCGGTTTTGGGGGGGTCGTTACGAACACCGGGGAGCTGTTTTTT. The rearrangement joins TRBV19 to TRBJ2-2, with 7 bases lining up with TRBD2. This CDR3 is built from 21 residues. CDR1 and CDR2 (germline): LNHDA, SQIVND (reference sequence). V gave up 4 bases and J gave up 0 bases; unmatched junction bases: 20.

This clone was found once. The V call is TRBV11-3, the J call TRBJ2-7; D unresolved. Germline CDR1 SGHNT, CDR2 YENEEA. The V end lost 5 bases, the J end lost 2 bases, and 10 bases lay between the germline ends. CDR3 length equals 13 residues. The CDR3 reads CASSRGLAYEQYF. Written as DNA, the CDR3 is TGTGCCAGCAGCCGAGGCCTCGCCTACGAGCAGTACTTC.

V is TRBV18 and J is TRBJ1-2, with no clear D. Germline V gene data show CDR1 as KGHSH and CDR2 as LQKENI. V dropped 5 bases and J dropped 4 bases, with 11 bases sitting between them. The CDR3 length is 13 residues. Here the CDR3 reads CASSSESGYGYTF. DNA for the CDR3: TGTGCCAGCTCATCCGAGTCCGGCTATGGCTACACCTTC. Complete variable domain (other parts from reference TRBV18 and TRBJ1-2): NAGVMQNPRHLVRRRGQEARLRCSPMKGHSHVYWYRQLPEEGLKFMVYLQKENIIDESGMPKERFSAEFPKEGPSILRIQQVVRGDSAAYFCASSSESGYGYTFGSGTRLTVV.

As concerns this clone: At the DNA level, this CDR3 is encoded by other sequences in the same sample as well. The chain employs TRBV19 and TRBJ2-7, with 9 positions matching TRBD1. Per germline, CDR1 LNHDA and CDR2 SQIVND (reference sequence). The ends lost 3 bases at V and 0 bases at J; junction bases unmatched: 3. The CDR3 spans 15 residues. CDR3 loop: CASSMGQGSSYEQYF. The CDR3 region has the DNA TGTGCCAGTAGTATGGGACAGGGAAGCTCCTACGAGCAGTACTTC.

This chain connects TRBV5-1 to TRBJ1-6, with TRBD1 matching over 7 bases. Unmatched junction bases numbered 4, after V lost 2 bases and J lost 11 bases. CDR1 is SGHRS, CDR2 YFSETQ, per germline. The CDR3 runs to 13 residues. CDR3 residues: CASSLTGTAPLHF. Here the CDR3 DNA reads TGCGCCAGCAGCTTAACCGGGACAGCACCCCTCCACTTT. The complete variable domain, with remaining parts taken from reference TRBV5-1 and TRBJ1-6, reads KAGVTQTPRYLIKTRGQQVTLSCSPISGHRSVSWYQQTPGQGLQFLFEYFSETQRNKGNFPGRFSGRQFSNSRSEMNVSTLELGDSALYLCASSLTGTAPLHFGNGTRLTVT.

The genes are TRBV6-1 and TRBJ1-5; D is perhaps TRBD1 (6 bases). The CDR3 has 16 residues. V was pared by 2 bases and J by 4 bases, with 15 bases between. Germline V CDR1 and CDR2: MNHNS, SASEGT. The CDR3 region is CASSEFVGGSNQPQHF. In DNA form, the CDR3 reads TGTGCCAGCAGTGAATTTGTCGGGGGCTCGAATCAGCCCCAGCATTTT.

The genes are TRBV19 and TRBJ1-1; a possible D gene is TRBD1 (6 bases). With 8 bases removed from V and 1 base from J, the gap between germline ends came to 23 bases. Germline V gives CDR1 LNHDA, CDR2 SQIVND (reference sequence). The CDR3 length is 17 residues. The CDR3 DNA reads as TGTGCCAGTTTCCCCGACAGGATCTTTGTTGGGAACACTGAAGCTTTCTTT. Encoded protein: CASFPDRIFVGNTEAFF.

This clone appeared a few times. V is TRBV7-2 and J is TRBJ2-6, with 13 bases identical to TRBD2. CDR1 and CDR2 from the germline V gene are SGHTA and FQGNSA. CDR3 length: 19 residues. Losses at the gene ends were 1 base for V and 3 bases for J; bases not matched to a gene: 6. CDR3 nucleotides: TGTGCCAGCAGCTTAGTAAGGACTAGCGGGGGATATGGGGCCAACGTCCTGACTTTC. This gives the protein CASSLVRTSGGYGANVLTF. Variable domain in full (rest from reference TRBV7-2 and TRBJ2-6): GAGVSQSPSNKVTEKGKDVELRCDPISGHTALYWYRQSLGQGLEFLIYFQGNSAPDKSGLPSDRFSAERTGGSVSTLTIQRTQQEDSAVYLCASSLVRTSGGYGANVLTFGAGSRLTVL.

On this clone itself: Within the sample, other DNA sequences also encode this same CDR3. The chain uses TRBV28 and TRBJ1-6; no clear D gene. The germline CDR1 and CDR2 sequences are MDHEN and SYDVKM. Trimming took 3 bases from V and 7 from J, leaving 4 bases between them. The CDR3 is 12 residues long. This CDR3 is CASSLGNSPLHF. Written as DNA, the CDR3 is TGTGCCAGCAGTTTGGGGAATTCACCCCTCCACTTT.

This clone was seen just once. The V gene is TRBV27, the J gene TRBJ1-5; a possible D gene is TRBD1 (5 bases). The CDR3 length is 14 residues. Looked up from germline, CDR1 is MNHEY and CDR2 is SMNVEV (reference sequence). V lost 6 bases, J lost 2 bases, and 11 bases lay in between. For the CDR3, the DNA is TGTGCCAGCAGAGTTAGGGGTGGCAATCAGCCCCAGCATTTT. Its translation is CASRVRGGNQPQHF.

The chain joins TRBV28 to TRBJ1-3, with unresolved D. The ends were cut back, 3 bases at V and 0 bases at J, with 6 bases in the middle. In germline, CDR1 is MDHEN, CDR2 SYDVKM. The CDR3 has 14 amino acids. DNA for the CDR3: TGTGCCAGCAGTTTGCTGACCTCTGGAAACACCATATATTTT. This encodes CASSLLTSGNTIYF.

This clone was detected only once. The gene calls are TRBV28 and TRBJ1-2; TRBD1 might be the D (5 bases). Trimming removed 2 bases at V and 6 bases at J, with 16 bases between. The CDR3 is made up of 15 amino acids. From germline, CDR1 is MDHEN and CDR2 SYDVKM. The CDR3 DNA follows: TGTGCCAGCAGTTTAAGGGGCTCGGGATTAGATGGCTACACCTTC. Amino acid sequence: CASSLRGSGLDGYTF.

The CDR3 DNA reads TGCGCCAGCAGTGTGGTGGGAAGCAATCAGCCCCAGCATTTT. Protein product: CASSVVGSNQPQHF. The rearrangement joins TRBV10-2 to TRBJ1-5; no firm D call. The length of the CDR3 is 14 residues. V lost 4 bases and J lost 1, with 8 bases in between. CDR1 is WSHSY, CDR2 SAAADI, per germline.

V and J are TRBV29-1 and TRBJ2-7; 8 bases fit TRBD1. From germline, CDR1 is SQVTM and CDR2 ANQGSEA. The CDR3 has 15 amino acids. Trimming at V came to 6 bases and at J to 2 bases, leaving 12 bases not matched to a gene. CDR3 in amino acids: CSVFIGQGAPYEQYF. As DNA, the CDR3 is TGCAGCGTCTTCATCGGACAGGGTGCTCCCTACGAGCAGTACTTC.